The 27 T cell receptor beta chains below all came from one sample that was sequenced in a study of T cells in Graves' hyperthyroidism and ophthalmopathy. Amplification of TCR beta CDR3 regions was performed using RNA transcripts as template. In the first-round RT-PCR of the TCR CDR3, the HTBI primer set was used. MiXCR, run by TCRdb on the multiplex PCR reads, gives a single entry per CDR3 protein. The table includes roughly 700,000 distinct CDR3 sequences, roughly a third detected once. The specimen was blood. These receptor sequences come from a woman aged 40 to 49 with Graves' hyperthyroidism.

The chain is built from TRBV6-2 or TRBV6-3 and TRBJ1-5; D might be TRBD1 (6 bases). In germline, CDR1 is MNHEY, CDR2 SVGEGT. Trimming removed 7 bases at V and 7 bases at J, with 14 bases between. This CDR3 comprises 13 residues. The CDR3, as DNA: TGTGCCAGCACCCCAACAGGGTACCAGCCCCAGCATTTT. As protein: CASTPTGYQPQHF.

There are a few counts of this clonotype. The rearrangement links TRBV11-2 to TRBJ2-5; the D gene is possibly TRBD2 (5 bases). V was trimmed by 4 bases and J by 4 bases, leaving 16 bases between them. Germline-derived CDR1 and CDR2 are SGHAT and FQNNGV. This CDR3 is built from 15 residues. The CDR3 loop reads CASSYTRVLAETQYF. As DNA, the CDR3 is TGTGCCAGCAGCTACACTAGGGTGCTCGCAGAGACCCAGTACTTC.

This chain joins TRBV2 and TRBJ2-7; 8 bases match TRBD1. The J call may not be correct, given that the DNA end is closer to TRBJ2-1. The CDR3 length is 15 residues. Germline V gene data show CDR1 as SNHLY and CDR2 as FYNNEI. CDR3 in amino acids: CASRLRTGSGNEQFF. The CDR3, as DNA: TGTGCCAGCAGGCTACGGACAGGGAGTGGGAATGAGCAGTTCTTC.

This clonotype appeared once. A much larger clone differs from this one at a single base, so this may be a read error. The V call is TRBV29-1, the J call TRBJ1-2; D uncertain. The CDR3 is 14 amino acids. CDR1 and CDR2 from the germline V gene are SQVTM and ANQGSEA. This CDR3 reads CSVGTGRHNYGCTF. CDR3 coding DNA: TGCAGCGTTGGTACGGGCAGACACAACTATGGCTGCACCTTC.

The rearrangement uses TRBV2 and TRBJ1-1; 7 bases are a match to TRBD1. The germline V gene encodes CDR1 SNHLY and CDR2 FYNNEI. J gave up 11 bases and V 6 bases, and 6 bases lay outside the gene matches. The CDR3 consists of 11 residues. CDR3 nucleotides: TGTGCCAGCAGGACGACAGGGACGGCTTTCTTT. It translates to CASRTTGTAFF.

A word on this clonotype: This sequence may be a read error, since a much larger clone differs from it by one base. The chain carries TRBV5-6 and TRBJ1-6, with TRBD1 identical over 9 bases. The CDR3 loop spans 14 amino acids. V shed 4 bases and J 8 bases; nucleotides not matched to a gene: 4. Germline CDR1 and CDR2: SGHDT and YYEEEE. The CDR3 is CASSRTGDDSPLHF. CDR3 DNA sequence: TGTGCCAGCAGCCGGACAGGGGACGATTCACCCCTCCACTTT.

This clonotype was recorded at least ten times. The genes are TRBV5-8 and TRBJ1-6; 7 bases agree with TRBD1. CDR3 size: 14 residues. Germline-derived CDR1 and CDR2 are SGHTS and YDEGEE. After removal of 2 bases from V and 7 bases from J, the junction contained 3 bases not matched to a gene. The CDR3 spells CASSFDRENSPLHF. The CDR3 bases are TGTGCCAGCAGCTTCGACAGGGAGAATTCACCCCTCCACTTT.

A note on this clonotype: This may arise from a read error, as a much more abundant clone is one base away. CDR3 sequence (DNA): TGTGCCATCAGTCCTCTATCGACAGGGGAACAGCCCCAGCATTTT. Protein sequence: CAISPLSTGEQPQHF. The rearrangement joins TRBV10-3 to TRBJ1-5; 8 nucleotides line up with TRBD1. The CDR3 totals 15 residues. V was pared by 5 bases and J by 7 bases, with 10 bases of the junction left unmatched. Per germline, CDR1 ENHRY and CDR2 SYGVKD.

Note on this clonotype: The CDR3 ends on some other residue instead of the conserved phenylalanine or tryptophan, so this is likely a read error. The rearrangement links TRBV20-1 to TRBJ1-1; D unresolved. The germline V gene has CDR1 DFQATT and CDR2 SNEGSKA (reference sequence). V lost 3 bases to trimming and J lost 2 bases, with 10 bases between them. The CDR3 sequence is 13 residues long. The CDR3 DNA is TGCAGTGCTAGGGGTACGGGCAACACTGAAGCTTTCCTT. Amino acids: CSARGTGNTEAFL.

The V call is TRBV6-5, the J call TRBJ1-4, with D maybe TRBD1 (6 bases). The germline CDR1 and CDR2 sequences are MNHEY and SVGAGI. The length of the CDR3 is 15 residues. Trimming left V 5 bases short and J 4 bases short, with 14 bases between. In nucleotides, the CDR3 is TGTGCCAGCAGTGAAGGCCGGACAGTTAATGAAAAACTGTTTTTT. Amino acid sequence: CASSEGRTVNEKLFF.

CDR3 region: CASSQAGRDQRGLFF. In nucleotides, the CDR3 is TGTGCCAGCAGCCAAGCAGGGAGGGATCAGAGGGGACTGTTTTTT. The V and J genes are TRBV14 and TRBJ1-4, with D possibly being TRBD1 (5 bases). Trimming pared 1 base from V and 13 bases from J, leaving 19 bases between. The CDR3 loop spans 15 amino acids. In germline, CDR1 is SGHDN, CDR2 FVKESK. The whole variable domain, filled in from reference TRBV14 and TRBJ1-4, reads EAGVTQFPSHSVIEKGQTVTLRCDPISGHDNLYWYRRVMGKEIKFLLHFVKESKQDESGMPNNRFLAERTGGTYSTLKVQPAELEDSGVYFCASSQAGRDQRGLFFGSGTQLSVL.

The genes are TRBV9 and TRBJ2-7; 12 bases align to TRBD1. V lost 0 bases, J lost 7 bases, and 5 bases stayed unmatched. The CDR3 extends over 15 amino acids. Germline CDR1 SGDLS, CDR2 YYNGEE. The CDR3 protein is CASSVVGQGAEEQYF. The CDR3 bases are TGTGCCAGCAGCGTAGTGGGACAGGGGGCAGAAGAGCAGTACTTC.

The table lists this clonotype with many counts. One junction end disagrees with the germline gene, perhaps due to a read error. CDR3 residues: CSARVPNYGYTF. CDR3 sequence (DNA): TGCAGTGCTAGAGTCCCTAATTATGGCTACACCTTC. The chain is built from TRBV20-1 and TRBJ1-2; D gene uncertain. The CDR3 extends over 12 amino acids. The germline V gene has CDR1 DFQATT and CDR2 SNEGSKA (reference sequence).

Only one count was recorded for this clonotype. This chain connects TRBV10-3 to TRBJ2-3, with D perhaps being TRBD1 or TRBD2 (5 bases each). V lost 3 bases to trimming and J lost 2 bases, with 15 bases between them. Germline V gene lookup returns CDR1 ENHRY and CDR2 SYGVKD. This CDR3 is built from 16 residues. In DNA form, the CDR3 reads TGTGCCATCAGTGAAGGCAGGGACGGGATCACAGATACGCAGTATTTT. Its translation is CAISEGRDGITDTQYF.

The chain couples TRBV6-5 to TRBJ1-6; a weak D match, TRBD1 (6 bases). The V end was cut by 10 bases, the J end by 10 bases, with 17 bases between. CDR3 length: 13 amino acids. Germline CDR1 is MNHEY and CDR2 is SVGAGI. CDR3 DNA: TGTGCCATTAAGAGGGGGGCAGGGTCACCCCTCCACTTT. Residues: CAIKRGAGSPLHF.

This clonotype was recorded a few times. Compared with germline, one end of the junction differs, possibly owing to a read error. The J gene is TRBJ2-2, the V gene TRBV7-9, with 10 bases that match TRBD1. CDR3 length: 20 residues. CDR1 and CDR2 from the germline V gene are SEHNR and FQNEAQ (reference sequence). CDR3 sequence: CASSPRRQGALFSNTGELFF. The CDR3 DNA is TGCGCCAGCAGCCCCCGGCGACAGGGGGCTCTATTTTCGAACACCGGGGAGCTGTTTTTT.

This clonotype was detected many times. The chain carries TRBV7-6 and TRBJ2-2; 7 nucleotides match TRBD1. J lost 7 bases, V lost 3 bases, and 5 bases had no gene match. Germline-derived CDR1 and CDR2 are SGHVS and FNYEAQ. There are 14 residues in the CDR3. CDR3 amino acids: CASSLGQSNGELFF. Written as DNA, the CDR3 is TGTGCCAGCAGCTTGGGACAGTCAAACGGGGAGCTGTTTTTT.

This chain joins TRBV9 and TRBJ1-5; 10 bases map to TRBD1. The CDR3 has 15 amino acids. The V gene's germline CDR1 is SGDLS and CDR2 YYNGEE. With 4 bases clipped from V and 7 bases from J, the junction kept 8 bases outside the gene matches. The CDR3 DNA sequence: TGTGCCAGCAGCACCACCAAGGACAGGGGGCAGCCCCAGCATTTT. Its protein product is CASSTTKDRGQPQHF.

This clonotype was recorded only once. The J gene is TRBJ2-5, the V gene TRBV2, with TRBD1 matching 11 bases. Germline values: CDR1 SNHLY, CDR2 FYNNEI. This CDR3 contains 15 residues. Unmatched junction bases numbered 10, after V lost 8 bases and J lost 5 bases. The CDR3 DNA reads as TGTGCCAGCCTACCTACGAGGACAGGGGGCGAGACCCAGTACTTC. Translated: CASLPTRTGGETQYF.

Points on this clonotype: A read error may be the cause here, since a much bigger clone is one base away. The rearrangement joins TRBV7-2 to TRBJ1-5; 9 nucleotides agree with TRBD1. The V gene end was trimmed by 4 bases and the J gene end by 5 bases; junction bases not matched to a gene: 9. Germline CDR1 reads SGHTA; CDR2 reads FQGNSA. The CDR3 extends over 16 amino acids. CDR3 protein: CASSSRTGASYQPQHF. CDR3 sequence (DNA): TGTGCCAGCAGCTCACGGACAGGGGCAAGCTATCAGCCCCAGCATTTT.

The genes are TRBV6-6 and TRBJ2-1; D call uncertain. The CDR3 is 15 residues long. The germline gives CDR1 MNHNY, CDR2 SVGAGI (reference sequence). Trimming took 2 bases from V and 6 from J, leaving 14 bases between them. In nucleotides, the CDR3 is TGTGCCAGCAGTTACCCGTCGGGTCGTGGCAATGAGCAGTTCTTC. It encodes CASSYPSGRGNEQFF.

The chain has TRBV2 and TRBJ1-5; D is undetermined. The CDR3 is 13 residues long. From germline, CDR1 is SNHLY and CDR2 FYNNEI. The V end lost 8 bases, the J end lost 4 bases, and 12 bases lay between the germline ends. In nucleotides, the CDR3 is TGTGCCAGCTCACCAGTCCCAAATCAGCCCCAGCATTTT. This gives the protein CASSPVPNQPQHF.

The chain combines TRBV2 with TRBJ1-6, with 8 bases matching TRBD1. The ends lost 0 bases at V and 9 bases at J; junction bases unmatched: 13. Germline CDR1 reads SNHLY; CDR2 reads FYNNEI. This CDR3 contains 18 residues. The CDR3 loop is CASSEAPGGRGAGSPLHF. The CDR3 region has the DNA TGTGCCAGCAGTGAAGCACCAGGGGGCCGGGGCGCGGGTTCACCCCTCCACTTT.

The chain is built from TRBV29-1 and TRBJ1-2, with D unresolved. The CDR3 is 13 amino acids. From germline, CDR1 is SQVTM and CDR2 ANQGSEA. V lost 2 bases, J lost 2 bases, and 9 bases lay in between. CDR3 amino acids: CSVESQLNYGYTF. CDR3 coding DNA: TGCAGCGTTGAATCACAATTAAACTATGGCTACACCTTC.

This clonotype was seen a handful of times. This chain joins TRBV4-3 and TRBJ1-2; TRBD1 matches at 12 bases. The J segment lost 8 bases and the V segment lost 0 bases, leaving 7 bases of the junction unmatched. CDR3 length: 16 residues. The V gene's germline CDR1 is LGHNA and CDR2 YSLEER. For the CDR3, the DNA is TGCGCCAGCAGCCAAGAAGGGGACAGGGGGCGAGGCGGCTACACCTTC. Translated: CASSQEGDRGRGGYTF.

This chain uses TRBV15 with TRBJ1-2; the match to TRBD1 covers 12 bases. The CDR3 totals 17 residues. Germline CDR1 LNHNV, CDR2 YYDKDF (reference sequence). The ends lost 0 bases at V and 4 bases at J; junction bases unmatched: 6. The CDR3 nucleotides are TGTGCCACCAGCAGAGAGGGACAGGGGGCAAGTTCCTATGGCTACACCTTC. Translated: CATSREGQGASSYGYTF.

The V gene is TRBV20-1, the J gene TRBJ2-7; weak D call: TRBD2 (6 bases). The germline V and J ends were trimmed by 6 bases and 2 bases, with 11 bases remaining between them. Germline CDR1 reads DFQATT; CDR2 reads SNEGSKA (reference sequence). This CDR3 is 12 amino acids long. CDR3 loop: CSARDWAYEQYF. In DNA form, the CDR3 reads TGCAGTGCCCGGGACTGGGCCTACGAGCAGTACTTC.